This T cell receptor (beta chain) was sequenced during a study of cytomegalovirus exposure and HLA in healthy donors. Points from the study as a whole: Later on, a genetic analysis was performed. It linked a missense variant in DCLRE1C with V- and J-gene trimming of TCR beta. Later analysis identified several of the most significant clusters that appeared linked to common viral pathogens. Across donors, sequencing depth was assumed by presence/absence analyses to be roughly uniform.

This CDR3 contains 15 residues. J was trimmed by 0 bases and V by 3 bases; bases with no gene match: 4. From germline, CDR1 is SGHRS and CDR2 YFSETQ. The PCR employed 60 Vbeta primers together with 13 Jbeta primers. Some clones are missing from TCRdb's copy, which holds only in-frame ones; the method was immunoSEQ multiplex PCR. The repertoire consists of roughly 120,000 clones, with 75% to 85% occurring once and the leading ten covering 2.5% to 3.5%. This clone has only a few counts. What it binds is not known. The TCR originated in a woman between 18 and 29 years old in good health and CMV-seropositive. Input material: PBMCs. This chain links TRBV5-1 with TRBJ2-7, with TRBD2 matching over 9 bases. As DNA, the CDR3 is TGCGCCAGCAGCTCAATAGCGGGGGCCTCCTACGAGCAGTACTTC. Protein product: CASSSIAGASYEQYF.